Shown below are 24 T cell receptor beta chains from a single sample sequenced in a study of immune evolution from preneoplasia to lung adenocarcinoma. Repertoires were generated with immunoSEQ multiplex PCR, while TCRdb's copy carries only in-frame clones and drops some. The sample lists about 8,200 clones, around 84% seen once, with 7.2% in the top ten. The sequenced sample consisted of FFPE adjacent normal lung tissue. The source of these receptors is a person aged 70 to 85 with lung adenocarcinoma.

This clone is judged medium-sized (0.01 to 0.1%). The rearrangement links TRBV29-1 to TRBJ1-1, with D perhaps matching TRBD1 (5 bases). The ends were cut back, 1 base at V and 4 bases at J, with 10 bases in the middle. This CDR3 comprises 13 residues. In germline, CDR1 is SQVTM, CDR2 ANQGSEA. The CDR3 sequence: CSVEVGVSTEAFF. The CDR3 region has the DNA TGCAGCGTTGAAGTGGGGGTCTCCACTGAAGCTTTCTTT.

The chain employs TRBV29-1 and TRBJ2-7; D is uncertain. The CDR3 totals 13 residues. Per germline, CDR1 SQVTM and CDR2 ANQGSEA. V lost 0 bases and J 2 bases, leaving 8 bases between the germline ends. CDR3: CSVEDVQTYEQYF. The CDR3 bases are TGCAGCGTTGAAGATGTACAAACCTACGAGCAGTACTTC.

This rearrangement joins TRBV7-3 to TRBJ2-3, with D tentatively TRBD2 (6 bases). Trimming took off 5 bases at V and 5 bases at J, with 17 bases between the two ends. The germline gives CDR1 SGHTA, CDR2 FQGTGA. This CDR3 region has 15 residues. CDR3 region: CASSQEEAGGDTQYF. DNA for the CDR3: TGTGCCAGCAGCCAAGAAGAAGCCGGGGGAGATACGCAGTATTTT.

The chain couples TRBV18 to TRBJ2-7; 7 bases are shared with TRBD1. The CDR3 sequence is 13 residues long. CDR1 is KGHSH and CDR2 is LQKENI in the germline V gene. Trimming took 6 bases from V and 4 from J; bases not matched to a gene: 6. CDR3: CASSVEQGYEQYF. The CDR3 DNA is TGTGCCAGCTCCGTCGAACAGGGGTACGAGCAGTACTTC.

This clone has only one observation. The chain joins TRBV5-6 to TRBJ2-3; D remains unclear. Germline assignment: CDR1 SGHDT and CDR2 YYEEEE. The CDR3 length is 12 residues. The V gene lost 4 bases and the J gene lost 5 bases, with 8 bases spanning the gap. CDR3 in DNA: TGTGCCAGCAGCCTGCAAGGAGATACGCAGTATTTT. It codes for CASSLQGDTQYF. Filled out from reference TRBV5-6 and TRBJ2-3, the complete variable domain reads DAGVTQSPTHLIKTRGQQVTLRCSPKSGHDTVSWYQQALGQGPQFIFQYYEEEERQRGNFPDRFSGHQFPNYSSELNVNALLLGDSALYLCASSLQGDTQYFGPGTRLTVL.

The J gene is TRBJ2-3, the V gene TRBV14; TRBD2 matches 12 bases. The CDR3 totals 15 residues. After removal of 5 bases from V and 1 base from J, the junction contained 1 base not matched to a gene. Germline-derived CDR1 and CDR2 are SGHDN and FVKESK. The CDR3: CASSTSGGRTDTQYF. The CDR3 DNA reads as TGTGCCAGCAGCACTAGCGGGGGGCGCACAGATACGCAGTATTTT.

The V and J genes are TRBV7-9 and TRBJ1-6; TRBD1 aligns across 7 bases. V gave up 3 bases and J gave up 9 bases; unmatched junction bases: 5. Germline V gives CDR1 SEHNR, CDR2 FQNEAQ (reference sequence). The CDR3 covers 14 residues. DNA for the CDR3: TGTGCCAGCAGCTTGGAGGGGGCCAGTTCACCCCTCCACTTT. Its translation is CASSLEGASSPLHF.

The chain links TRBV11-2 to TRBJ1-2; D ambiguous. Germline V gene data show CDR1 as SGHAT and CDR2 as FQNNGV. Trimming left V 0 bases short and J 4 bases short, with 12 bases between. The CDR3 covers 15 residues. CDR3 DNA: TGTGCCAGCAGCTTAGAACGGGGAGGGCGCTATGGCTACACCTTC. Residues: CASSLERGGRYGYTF.

A remark on this clone: An end of the junction does not agree with germline; a read error may underlie this. The chain couples TRBV7-7 to TRBJ2-5; TRBD2 is a possible D gene (6 bases). Germline lookup yields CDR1 SSHAT and CDR2 FNYEAQ (reference sequence). This CDR3 contains 13 residues. The CDR3 DNA reads as TGTGCTAGCAGCTCGGGGGATTATGAGACCCAGTACTTC. Amino acids: CASSSGDYETQYF.

The chain has TRBV14 and TRBJ1-2; D gene ambiguous. Between the trimmed V and J ends, which lost 1 base and 5 bases, there was a span of 8 bases. Germline V gene lookup returns CDR1 SGHDN and CDR2 FVKESK. CDR3 length equals 13 residues. CDR3 nucleotides: TGTGCCAGCAGCCAAGCCGGGCGATATGGCTACACCTTC. The encoded protein is CASSQAGRYGYTF.

The chain uses TRBV14 and TRBJ1-2; D is unclear. The CDR3 length is 14 residues. Germline V gives CDR1 SGHDN, CDR2 FVKESK. Trimming removed 4 bases at V and 4 bases at J, with 13 bases between. The CDR3 sequence is CASSLGRNLYGYTF. The CDR3 nucleotides are TGTGCCAGCAGCCTTGGACGGAATCTCTATGGCTACACCTTC.

This clone was seen just once. The chain recombines TRBV5-1 with TRBJ1-4; no clear D gene. The CDR3 length is 15 residues. CDR1 is SGHRS, CDR2 YFSETQ, per germline. Trimming removed 0 bases at V and 8 bases at J, with 14 bases between. The CDR3 region has the DNA TGCGCCAGCAGCTTGGAGGGCAGGAAAGGCGAAAAACTGTTTTTT. This sequence encodes CASSLEGRKGEKLFF.

This chain connects TRBV30 to TRBJ1-2, with 7 bases matching TRBD1. The ends lost 1 base at V and 4 bases at J; junction bases unmatched: 9. Germline lookup yields CDR1 GTSNPN and CDR2 SVGIG (reference sequence). There are 15 residues in the CDR3. The CDR3 DNA sequence: TGTGCCTGGAGTGCCAGGGACAGCCTAGTCTATGGCTACACCTTC. Translation gives CAWSARDSLVYGYTF.

The gene calls are TRBV29-1 and TRBJ1-1; no reliable D call. CDR1 is SQVTM and CDR2 is ANQGSEA in the germline V gene. Trimming cost V 4 bases and J 1 base, with 7 bases left between them. The CDR3 sequence is 12 residues long. The CDR3 DNA reads as TGCAGCGTTGCAACGGCGAACACTGAAGCTTTCTTT. The encoded protein is CSVATANTEAFF.

The V gene is TRBV7-9, the J gene TRBJ2-3; 7 bases align to TRBD1. Germline values: CDR1 SEHNR, CDR2 FQNEAQ (reference sequence). The CDR3 runs to 15 residues. Trimming took 1 base from V and 4 from J; bases not matched to a gene: 5. The CDR3 loop reads CASSLVQGVADTQYF. As DNA, the CDR3 is TGTGCCAGCAGCTTAGTTCAGGGGGTGGCAGATACGCAGTATTTT.

This clone has only one observation. This chain joins TRBV9 and TRBJ2-2; D call uncertain. The CDR3 covers 15 residues. CDR1 and CDR2 (germline): SGDLS, YYNGEE. The V and J ends lost 3 bases and 0 bases respectively, with 9 bases between them. The CDR3 protein is CASSAGSPNTGELFF. In nucleotides, the CDR3 is TGTGCCAGCAGCGCGGGCTCACCGAACACCGGGGAGCTGTTTTTT. Drawing the rest from reference TRBV9 and TRBJ2-2, the complete variable domain is DSGVTQTPKHLITATGQRVTLRCSPRSGDLSVYWYQQSLDQGLQFLIQYYNGEERAKGNILERFSAQQFPDLHSELNLSSLELGDSALYFCASSAGSPNTGELFFGEGSRLTVL.

This clone was observed a single time. This chain joins TRBV5-1 and TRBJ2-3; either TRBD1 or TRBD2 may fit D (5 bases each). The CDR3 covers 17 residues. The germline CDR1 and CDR2 sequences are SGHRS and YFSETQ. V lost 0 bases, J lost 2 bases, and 16 bases lay in between. CDR3 in DNA: TGCGCCAGCAGCTTGGAAATGGGACGTACGATCACAGATACGCAGTATTTT. Amino acids: CASSLEMGRTITDTQYF. The full variable domain, in which reference TRBV5-1 and TRBJ2-3 provide the parts outside the CDR3, is KAGVTQTPRYLIKTRGQQVTLSCSPISGHRSVSWYQQTPGQGLQFLFEYFSETQRNKGNFPGRFSGRQFSNSRSEMNVSTLELGDSALYLCASSLEMGRTITDTQYFGPGTRLTVL.

The rearrangement joins TRBV5-6 to TRBJ2-3; possible D gene TRBD1, 6 bases. V was clipped by 2 bases and J by 6 bases, with 7 bases between them. CDR1 and CDR2 from the germline V gene are SGHDT and YYEEEE. The CDR3 extends over 12 amino acids. The CDR3 sequence is CASSFDRDTQYF. In DNA, the CDR3 is TGTGCCAGCAGCTTCGACAGGGATACGCAGTATTTT.

J is TRBJ2-1 and V is TRBV9, with 14 bases identical to TRBD2. The junction had 5 bases not matched to a gene; V was cut back by 3 bases and J by 9 bases. CDR1 is SGDLS and CDR2 is YYNGEE in the germline V gene. The CDR3 spans 15 residues. The CDR3 region has the DNA TGTGCCAGCAGCGGCAGACTAGCGGGAGGGAGTGAGCAGTTCTTC. Encoded protein: CASSGRLAGGSEQFF.

The V gene is TRBV5-8, the J gene TRBJ1-1; D call uncertain. CDR3 size: 13 residues. Germline V gene lookup returns CDR1 SGHTS and CDR2 YDEGEE. V shed 7 bases and J shed 5 bases, with 15 bases lying between them. CDR3 protein: CASGRRLGTEAFF. The CDR3 nucleotides are TGTGCCAGCGGGCGCCGGCTAGGGACTGAAGCTTTCTTT.

This clone was found once. The chain employs TRBV19 and TRBJ2-3; TRBD1 aligns across 10 bases. The CDR3 loop spans 15 amino acids. J gave up 5 bases and V 10 bases, and 12 bases lay outside the gene matches. Per germline, CDR1 LNHDA and CDR2 SQIVND (reference sequence). CDR3 amino acids: CATSRDRGGLDTQYF. Written as DNA, the CDR3 is TGTGCCACGTCCCGGGACAGGGGTGGGTTAGATACGCAGTATTTT.

This rearrangement joins TRBV15 to TRBJ2-1; 11 bases are shared with TRBD2. This CDR3 comprises 17 residues. V lost 2 bases and J lost 5; bases outside the gene matches: 8. Per the germline V gene, CDR1 is LNHNV and CDR2 is YYDKDF (reference sequence). This chain's CDR3 is CATSRTTGTSGHNEQFF. CDR3 coding DNA: TGTGCCACCAGCAGAACTACCGGGACTAGCGGCCACAATGAGCAGTTCTTC.

The chain recombines TRBV5-1 with TRBJ2-3, with TRBD1 identical over 8 bases. Germline V gene sequence: CDR1 SGHRS, CDR2 YFSETQ. With 1 base clipped from V and 5 bases from J, the junction kept 0 bases outside the gene matches. This CDR3 contains 13 residues. The CDR3, as DNA: TGCGCCAGCAGCTTGACAGGGGGAGATACGCAGTATTTT. It encodes CASSLTGGDTQYF.

The chain combines TRBV11-3 with TRBJ2-3; 13 nucleotides match TRBD2. This CDR3 has 16 residues. The V gene end was trimmed by 5 bases and the J gene end by 5 bases; junction bases not matched to a gene: 7. Per germline, CDR1 SGHNT and CDR2 YENEEA. The CDR3 sequence: CASSGGLAGARDTQYF. The DNA of the CDR3 is TGTGCCAGCAGCGGAGGACTAGCGGGGGCACGAGATACGCAGTATTTT. The full variable domain, completed using reference TRBV11-3 and TRBJ2-3, is EAGVVQSPRYKIIEKKQPVAFWCNPISGHNTLYWYLQNLGQGPELLIRYENEEAVDDSQLPKDRFSAERLKGVDSTLKIQPAELGDSAVYLCASSGGLAGARDTQYFGPGTRLTVL.